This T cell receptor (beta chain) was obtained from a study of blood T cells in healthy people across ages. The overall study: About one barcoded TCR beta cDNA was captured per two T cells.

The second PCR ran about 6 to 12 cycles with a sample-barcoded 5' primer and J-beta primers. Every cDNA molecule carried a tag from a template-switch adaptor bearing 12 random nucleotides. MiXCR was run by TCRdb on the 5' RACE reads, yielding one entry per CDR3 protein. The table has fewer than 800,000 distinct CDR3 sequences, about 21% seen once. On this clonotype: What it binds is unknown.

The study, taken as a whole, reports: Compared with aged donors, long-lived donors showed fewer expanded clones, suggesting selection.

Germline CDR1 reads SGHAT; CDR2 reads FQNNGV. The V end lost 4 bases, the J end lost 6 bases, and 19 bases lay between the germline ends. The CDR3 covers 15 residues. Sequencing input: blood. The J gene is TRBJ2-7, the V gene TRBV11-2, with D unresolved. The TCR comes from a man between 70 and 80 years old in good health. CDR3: CASSSLGGLGFEQYF. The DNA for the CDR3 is TGTGCCAGCAGCTCCCTCGGCGGCCTTGGCTTCGAGCAGTACTTC. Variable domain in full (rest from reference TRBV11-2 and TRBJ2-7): EAGVAQSPRYKIIEKRQSVAFWCNPISGHATLYWYQQILGQGPKLLIQFQNNGVVDDSQLPKDRFSAERLKGVDSTLKIQPAKLEDSAVYLCASSSLGGLGFEQYFGPGTRLTVT.